A single sample gave rise to the 9 T cell receptor beta chains below, sequenced in a study of cytomegalovirus exposure and HLA in healthy donors. The PCR had 60 Vbeta and 13 Jbeta primers. Repertoires were generated with immunoSEQ multiplex PCR, while TCRdb's copy carries only in-frame clones and drops some. The sample carries fewer than 200,000 clones, approximately 81% recorded once. What was sequenced was PBMCs. Receptors originate from a woman in her 30s in good health and CMV-seronegative.

The chain combines TRBV2 with TRBJ2-1, with TRBD1 matching 9 bases. The CDR3 covers 18 residues. With 6 bases clipped from V and 8 bases from J, the junction kept 20 bases outside the gene matches. The germline V gene has CDR1 SNHLY and CDR2 FYNNEI. The CDR3 sequence: CASSQISSFDRTGDEQFF. For the CDR3, the DNA is TGTGCCAGCAGCCAAATTTCGAGTTTCGACCGGACAGGGGATGAGCAGTTCTTC.

V is TRBV28 and J is TRBJ1-2, with 10 bases lining up with TRBD1. The CDR3 runs 14 residues. V was pared by 3 bases and J by 3 bases, with 1 base of the junction left unmatched. Germline CDR1 MDHEN, CDR2 SYDVKM. As DNA, the CDR3 is TGTGCCAGCAGTTTGGGGACAGGGGACTATGGCTACACCTTC. Translation gives CASSLGTGDYGYTF.

J is TRBJ2-1 and V is TRBV2; tentatively, D is TRBD2 (7 bases). CDR3 size: 14 residues. With 3 bases removed from V and 9 bases from J, the gap between germline ends came to 15 bases. Per germline, CDR1 SNHLY and CDR2 FYNNEI. For the CDR3, the DNA is TGTGCCAGCAGTGAGGATCGCGGGGGCATTGAGCAGTTCTTC. Translation gives CASSEDRGGIEQFF. The whole variable domain, filled in from reference TRBV2 and TRBJ2-1, reads EPEVTQTPSHQVTQMGQEVILRCVPISNHLYFYWYRQILGQKVEFLVSFYNNEISEKSEIFDDQFSVERPDGSNFTLKIRSTKLEDSAMYFCASSEDRGGIEQFFGPGTRLTVL.

This rearrangement joins TRBV14 to TRBJ2-5, with D perhaps TRBD2 (6 bases). Per the germline V gene, CDR1 is SGHDN and CDR2 is FVKESK. CDR3 length equals 16 residues. Trimming pared 0 bases from V and 1 base from J, leaving 12 bases between. The CDR3 here is CASSQDVGGFQETQYF. DNA for the CDR3: TGTGCCAGCAGCCAAGACGTGGGAGGCTTCCAAGAGACCCAGTACTTC.

This clone was detected only once. J is TRBJ1-3 and V is TRBV28, with D possibly TRBD1 on 5 matching bases. CDR3 length equals 15 residues. V lost 10 bases and J lost 2, with 18 bases in between. The germline CDR1 and CDR2 sequences are MDHEN and SYDVKM. The CDR3 loop is CATDYWAGTGNTIYF. The DNA of the CDR3 is TGTGCCACCGATTATTGGGCAGGGACTGGAAACACCATATATTTT.

The gene calls are TRBV4-2 and TRBJ1-4; the D gene is possibly TRBD1 (5 bases). The CDR3 extends over 14 amino acids. The germline gives CDR1 LGHNA, CDR2 YNFKEQ. The V end lost 4 bases, the J end lost 5 bases, and 11 bases lay between the germline ends. CDR3: CASSPRQSNEKLFF. CDR3 DNA sequence: TGTGCCAGCAGCCCCCGACAGTCCAATGAAAAACTGTTTTTT.

This clone was counted a single time. CDR3 protein: CASSPPVFGGWYQETQYF. The CDR3, as DNA: TGTGCCAGCTCACCACCGGTTTTCGGGGGTTGGTACCAAGAGACCCAGTACTTC. V usage is TRBV18 and J usage is TRBJ2-5; TRBD2 might be the D (6 bases). Germline lookup yields CDR1 KGHSH and CDR2 LQKENI. The CDR3 totals 18 residues. The V end lost 0 bases, the J end lost 0 bases, and 17 bases lay between the germline ends. The complete variable domain, with remaining parts taken from reference TRBV18 and TRBJ2-5, reads NAGVMQNPRHLVRRRGQEARLRCSPMKGHSHVYWYRQLPEEGLKFMVYLQKENIIDESGMPKERFSAEFPKEGPSILRIQQVVRGDSAAYFCASSPPVFGGWYQETQYFGPGTRLLVL.

The chain couples TRBV10-3 to TRBJ2-7; a weak D match, TRBD2 (5 bases). The CDR3 is 13 amino acids. V lost 0 bases and J lost 5, with 8 bases in between. CDR1 is ENHRY, CDR2 SYGVKD, per germline. The CDR3 loop is CAISESNGDEQYF. The CDR3 coding sequence is TGTGCCATCAGTGAGTCCAACGGGGACGAGCAGTACTTC.

The chain recombines TRBV6-5 with TRBJ1-6; D gene unclear. CDR1 is MNHEY and CDR2 is SVGAGI in the germline V gene. Trimming cost V 6 bases and J 0 bases, with 9 bases left between them. CDR3 length: 15 residues. CDR3 coding DNA: TGTGCCAGCAGAGCGCCCCTCTCCTATAATTCACCCCTCCACTTT. Encoded protein: CASRAPLSYNSPLHF.